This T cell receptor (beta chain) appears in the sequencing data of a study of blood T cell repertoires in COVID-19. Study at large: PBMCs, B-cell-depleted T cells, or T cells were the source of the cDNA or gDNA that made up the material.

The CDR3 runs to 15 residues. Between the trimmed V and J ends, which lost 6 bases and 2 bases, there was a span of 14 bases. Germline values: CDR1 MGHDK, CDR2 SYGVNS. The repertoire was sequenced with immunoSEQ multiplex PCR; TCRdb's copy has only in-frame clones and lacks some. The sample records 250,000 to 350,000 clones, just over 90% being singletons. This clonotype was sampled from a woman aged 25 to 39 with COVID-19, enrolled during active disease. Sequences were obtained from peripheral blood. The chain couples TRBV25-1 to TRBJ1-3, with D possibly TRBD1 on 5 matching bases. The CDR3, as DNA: TGTGCCAGCAGCACCTTTACAGGTCCTGGAAACACCATATATTTT. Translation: CASSTFTGPGNTIYF.